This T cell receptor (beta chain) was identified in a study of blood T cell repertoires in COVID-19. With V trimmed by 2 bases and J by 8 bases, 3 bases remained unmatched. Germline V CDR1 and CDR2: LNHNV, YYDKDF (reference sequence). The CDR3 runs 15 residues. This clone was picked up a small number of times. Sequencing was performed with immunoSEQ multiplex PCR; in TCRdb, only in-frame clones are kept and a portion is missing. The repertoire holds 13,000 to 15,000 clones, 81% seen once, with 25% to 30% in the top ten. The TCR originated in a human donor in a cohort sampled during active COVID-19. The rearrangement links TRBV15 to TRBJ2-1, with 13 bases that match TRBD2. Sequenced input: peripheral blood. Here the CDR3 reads CATSRRTSGSDEQFF. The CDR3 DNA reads TGTGCCACCAGCAGAAGGACTAGCGGGAGCGATGAGCAGTTCTTC.